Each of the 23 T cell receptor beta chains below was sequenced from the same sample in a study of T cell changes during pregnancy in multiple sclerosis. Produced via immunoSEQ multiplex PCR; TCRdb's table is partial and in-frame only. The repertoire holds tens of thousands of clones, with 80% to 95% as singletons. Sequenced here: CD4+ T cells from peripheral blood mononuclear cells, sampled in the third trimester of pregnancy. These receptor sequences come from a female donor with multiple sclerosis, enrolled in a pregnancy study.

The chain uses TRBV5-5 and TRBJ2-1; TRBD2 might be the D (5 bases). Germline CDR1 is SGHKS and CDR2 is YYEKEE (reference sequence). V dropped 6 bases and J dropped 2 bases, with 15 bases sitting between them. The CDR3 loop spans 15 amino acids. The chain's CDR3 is CASISRAGTYNEQFF. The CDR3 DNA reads TGTGCCAGCATCTCGAGGGCAGGTACCTACAATGAGCAGTTCTTC.

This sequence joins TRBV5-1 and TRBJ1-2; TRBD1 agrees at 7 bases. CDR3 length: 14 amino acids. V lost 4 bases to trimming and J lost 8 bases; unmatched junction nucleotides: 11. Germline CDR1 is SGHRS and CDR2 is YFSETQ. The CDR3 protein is CASSPDRDLGGYTF. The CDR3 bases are TGCGCCAGCAGCCCTGACAGGGATTTAGGCGGCTACACCTTC.

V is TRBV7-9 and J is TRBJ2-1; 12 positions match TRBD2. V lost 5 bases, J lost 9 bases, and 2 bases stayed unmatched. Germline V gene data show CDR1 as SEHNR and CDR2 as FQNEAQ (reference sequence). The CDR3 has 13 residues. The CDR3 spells CASSPGLAGEQFF. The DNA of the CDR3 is TGTGCCAGCAGCCCGGGACTAGCGGGTGAGCAGTTCTTC.

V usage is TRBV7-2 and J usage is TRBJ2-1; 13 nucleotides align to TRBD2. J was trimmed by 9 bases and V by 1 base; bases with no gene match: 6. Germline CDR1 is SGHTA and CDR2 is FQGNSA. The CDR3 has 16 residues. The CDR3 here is CASSLGLGLAGSEQFF. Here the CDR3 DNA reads TGTGCCAGCAGCTTAGGATTGGGACTAGCGGGAAGTGAGCAGTTCTTC.

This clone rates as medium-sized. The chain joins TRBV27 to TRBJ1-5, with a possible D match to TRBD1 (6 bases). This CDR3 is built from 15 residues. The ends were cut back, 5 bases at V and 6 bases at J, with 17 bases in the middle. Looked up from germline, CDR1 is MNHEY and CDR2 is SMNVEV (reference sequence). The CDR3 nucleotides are TGTGCCAGCAGTACACAGGGACGGGTCGGTCAGCCCCAGCATTTT. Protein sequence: CASSTQGRVGQPQHF.

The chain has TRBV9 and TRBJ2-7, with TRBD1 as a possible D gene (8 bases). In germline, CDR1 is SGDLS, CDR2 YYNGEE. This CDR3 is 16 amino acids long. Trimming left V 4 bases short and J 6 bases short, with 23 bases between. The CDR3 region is CASSPRGQRDPFEQYF. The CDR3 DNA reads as TGTGCCAGCAGCCCCAGGGGGCAGCGGGATCCGTTCGAGCAGTACTTC.

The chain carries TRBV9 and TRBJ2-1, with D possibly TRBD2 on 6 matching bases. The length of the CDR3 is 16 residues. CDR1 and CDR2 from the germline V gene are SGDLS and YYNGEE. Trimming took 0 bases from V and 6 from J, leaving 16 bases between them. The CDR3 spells CASSVDLASLSNEQFF. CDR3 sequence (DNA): TGTGCCAGCAGCGTAGATCTAGCGAGCCTATCCAATGAGCAGTTCTTC.

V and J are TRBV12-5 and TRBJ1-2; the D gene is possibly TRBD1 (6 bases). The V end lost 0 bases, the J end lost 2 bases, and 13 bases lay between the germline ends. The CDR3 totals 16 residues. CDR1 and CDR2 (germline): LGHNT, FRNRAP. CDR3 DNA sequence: TGTGCTAGTGGTTTGGTTAGCGGGGGGCGGAACTATGGCTACACCTTC. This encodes CASGLVSGGRNYGYTF.

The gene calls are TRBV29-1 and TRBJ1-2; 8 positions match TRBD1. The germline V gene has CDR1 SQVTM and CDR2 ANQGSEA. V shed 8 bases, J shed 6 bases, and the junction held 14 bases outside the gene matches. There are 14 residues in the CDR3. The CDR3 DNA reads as TGCAGCTTTGGACAGGGAGCCACGGTCAATGGCTACACCTTC. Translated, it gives CSFGQGATVNGYTF.

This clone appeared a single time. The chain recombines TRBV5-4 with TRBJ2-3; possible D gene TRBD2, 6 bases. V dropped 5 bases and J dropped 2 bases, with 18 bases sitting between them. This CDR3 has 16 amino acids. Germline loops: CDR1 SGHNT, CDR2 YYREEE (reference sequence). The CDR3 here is CASSKPGLQITDTQYF. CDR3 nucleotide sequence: TGTGCCAGCAGTAAACCGGGACTCCAGATCACAGATACGCAGTATTTT.

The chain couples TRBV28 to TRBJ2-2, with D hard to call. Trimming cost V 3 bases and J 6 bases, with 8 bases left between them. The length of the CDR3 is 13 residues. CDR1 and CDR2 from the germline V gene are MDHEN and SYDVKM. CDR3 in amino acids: CASSLVSPGELFF. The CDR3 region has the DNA TGTGCCAGCAGTTTGGTTAGCCCCGGGGAGCTGTTTTTT.

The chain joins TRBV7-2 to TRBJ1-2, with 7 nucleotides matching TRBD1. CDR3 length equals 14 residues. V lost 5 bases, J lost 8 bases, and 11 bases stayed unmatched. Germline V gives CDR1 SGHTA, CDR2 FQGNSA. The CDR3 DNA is TGTGCCAGCAGCCAACGACAGGGTCGGAGCGGCTACACCTTC. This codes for CASSQRQGRSGYTF.

The CDR3 DNA is TGTGCCAGCAGCCCATACAGGGGGCAAGTTACTGAAGCTTTCTTT. It is translated as CASSPYRGQVTEAFF. The chain links TRBV11-3 to TRBJ1-1, with 9 bases lining up with TRBD1. The germline V gene has CDR1 SGHNT and CDR2 YENEEA. This CDR3 is built from 15 residues. J gave up 5 bases and V 5 bases, and 9 bases lay outside the gene matches.

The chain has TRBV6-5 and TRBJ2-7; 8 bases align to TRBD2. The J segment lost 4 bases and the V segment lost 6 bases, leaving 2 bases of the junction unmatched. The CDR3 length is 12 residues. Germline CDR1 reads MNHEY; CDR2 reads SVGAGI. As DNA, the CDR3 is TGTGCCAGCAGCGGGGGGGCTTACGAGCAGTACTTC. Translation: CASSGGAYEQYF.

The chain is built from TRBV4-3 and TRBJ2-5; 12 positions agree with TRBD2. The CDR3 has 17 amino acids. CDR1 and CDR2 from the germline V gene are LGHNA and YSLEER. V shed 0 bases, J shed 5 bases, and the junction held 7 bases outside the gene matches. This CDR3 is CASSQDQASGRGETQYF. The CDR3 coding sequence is TGCGCCAGCAGCCAAGATCAGGCTAGCGGGAGGGGGGAGACCCAGTACTTC.

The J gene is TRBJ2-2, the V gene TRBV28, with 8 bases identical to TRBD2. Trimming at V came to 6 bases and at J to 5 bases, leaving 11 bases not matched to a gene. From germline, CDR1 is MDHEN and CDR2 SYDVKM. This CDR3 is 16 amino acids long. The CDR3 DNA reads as TGTGCCAGCAGCCCCAGGACGGGGGGGAGGACCGGGGAGCTGTTTTTT. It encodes CASSPRTGGRTGELFF.

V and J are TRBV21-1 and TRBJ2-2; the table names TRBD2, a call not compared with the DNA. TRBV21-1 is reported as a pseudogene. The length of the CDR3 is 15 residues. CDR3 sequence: CASSKAGGNTGELFF. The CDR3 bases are TGTGCCAGCAGCAAAGCGGGAGGAAACACCGGGGAGCTGTTTTTT.

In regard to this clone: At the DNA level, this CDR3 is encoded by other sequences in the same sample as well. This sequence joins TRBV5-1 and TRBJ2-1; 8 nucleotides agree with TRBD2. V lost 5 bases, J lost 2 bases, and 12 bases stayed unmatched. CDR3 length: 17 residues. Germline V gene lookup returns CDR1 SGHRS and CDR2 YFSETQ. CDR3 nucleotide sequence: TGCGCCAGCAGAGAGCGCAGCGGGAGTTCGACCTACAATGAGCAGTTCTTC. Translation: CASRERSGSSTYNEQFF.

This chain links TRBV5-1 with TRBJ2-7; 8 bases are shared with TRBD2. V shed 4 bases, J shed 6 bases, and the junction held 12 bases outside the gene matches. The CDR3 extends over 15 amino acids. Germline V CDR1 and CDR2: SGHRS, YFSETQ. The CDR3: CASSPGRAGVTEQYF. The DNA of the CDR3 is TGCGCCAGCAGCCCCGGGCGAGCGGGAGTTACCGAGCAGTACTTC.

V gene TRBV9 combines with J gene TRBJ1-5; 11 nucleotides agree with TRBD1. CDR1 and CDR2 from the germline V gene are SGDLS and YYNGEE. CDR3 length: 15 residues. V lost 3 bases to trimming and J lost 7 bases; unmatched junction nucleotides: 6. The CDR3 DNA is TGTGCCAGCAGCGCCGGACAGGGGGCAAGGCAGCCCCAGCATTTT. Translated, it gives CASSAGQGARQPQHF.

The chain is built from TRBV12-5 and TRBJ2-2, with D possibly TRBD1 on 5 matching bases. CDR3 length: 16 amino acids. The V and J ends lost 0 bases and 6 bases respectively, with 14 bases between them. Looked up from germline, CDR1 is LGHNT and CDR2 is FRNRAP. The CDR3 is CASGLVPAGRSGELFF. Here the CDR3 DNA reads TGTGCTAGTGGTTTGGTACCCGCAGGGCGTTCCGGGGAGCTGTTTTTT.

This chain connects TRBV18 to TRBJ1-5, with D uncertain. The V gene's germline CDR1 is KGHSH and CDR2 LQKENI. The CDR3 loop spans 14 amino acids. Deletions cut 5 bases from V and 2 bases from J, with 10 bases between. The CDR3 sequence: CASSTMRGNQPQHF. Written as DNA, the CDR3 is TGTGCCAGCTCAACCATGCGGGGCAATCAGCCCCAGCATTTT.

CDR3 sequence: CASSQDPGVTLTGNTIYF. Written as DNA, the CDR3 is TGCGCCAGCAGCCAAGATCCCGGGGTTACCCTCACTGGAAACACCATATATTTT. The rearrangement joins TRBV4-1 to TRBJ1-3; D is unclear. The CDR3 totals 18 residues. Per the germline V gene, CDR1 is MGHRA and CDR2 is YSYEKL. V was shortened by 0 bases and J by 2 bases, with 17 bases between the two germline ends.